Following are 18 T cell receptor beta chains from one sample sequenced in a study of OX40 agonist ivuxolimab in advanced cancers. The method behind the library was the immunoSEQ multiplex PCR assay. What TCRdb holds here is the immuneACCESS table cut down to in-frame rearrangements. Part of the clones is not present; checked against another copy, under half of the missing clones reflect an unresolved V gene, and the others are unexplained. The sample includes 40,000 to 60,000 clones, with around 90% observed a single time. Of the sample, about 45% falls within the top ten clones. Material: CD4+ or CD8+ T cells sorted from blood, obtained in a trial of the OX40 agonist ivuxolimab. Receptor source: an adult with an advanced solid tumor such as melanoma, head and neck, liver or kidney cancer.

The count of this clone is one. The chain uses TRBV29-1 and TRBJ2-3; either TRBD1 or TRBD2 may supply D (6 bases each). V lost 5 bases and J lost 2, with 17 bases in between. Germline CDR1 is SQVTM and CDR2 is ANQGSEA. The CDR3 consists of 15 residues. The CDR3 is CSVPAGEVDTDTQYF. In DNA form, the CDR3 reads TGCAGCGTTCCTGCAGGGGAGGTAGACACAGATACGCAGTATTTT.

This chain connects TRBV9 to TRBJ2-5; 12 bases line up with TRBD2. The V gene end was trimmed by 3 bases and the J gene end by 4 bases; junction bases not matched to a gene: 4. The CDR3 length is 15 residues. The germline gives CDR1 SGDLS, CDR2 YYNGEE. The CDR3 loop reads CASSASGGAPETQYF. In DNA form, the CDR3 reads TGTGCCAGCAGCGCTAGCGGGGGGGCCCCAGAGACCCAGTACTTC.

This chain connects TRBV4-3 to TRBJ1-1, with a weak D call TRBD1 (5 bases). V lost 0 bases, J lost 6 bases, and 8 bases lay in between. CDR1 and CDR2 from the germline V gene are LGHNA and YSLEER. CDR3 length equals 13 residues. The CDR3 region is CASSQDRASEAFF. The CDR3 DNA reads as TGCGCCAGCAGCCAAGACAGGGCCTCTGAAGCTTTCTTT.

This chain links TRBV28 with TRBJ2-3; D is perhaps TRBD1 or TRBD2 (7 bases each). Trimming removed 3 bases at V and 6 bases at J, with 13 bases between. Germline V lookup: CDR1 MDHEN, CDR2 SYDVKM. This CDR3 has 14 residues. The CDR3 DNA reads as TGTGCCAGCAGTTTCCTGCAGGGGGGGGATACGCAGTATTTT. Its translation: CASSFLQGGDTQYF.

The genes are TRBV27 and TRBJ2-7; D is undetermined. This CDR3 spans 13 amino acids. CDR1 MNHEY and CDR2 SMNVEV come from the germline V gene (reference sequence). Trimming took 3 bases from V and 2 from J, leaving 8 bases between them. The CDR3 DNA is TGTGCCAGCAGTTTGGGTAGGGCCTACGAGCAGTACTTC. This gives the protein CASSLGRAYEQYF.

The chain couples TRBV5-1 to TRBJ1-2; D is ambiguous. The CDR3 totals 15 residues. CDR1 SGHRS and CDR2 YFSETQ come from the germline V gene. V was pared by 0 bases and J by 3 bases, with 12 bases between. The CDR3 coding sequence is TGCGCCAGCAGCTTGGAGGACGGCGGATACTATGGCTACACCTTC. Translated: CASSLEDGGYYGYTF. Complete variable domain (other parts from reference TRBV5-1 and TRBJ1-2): KAGVTQTPRYLIKTRGQQVTLSCSPISGHRSVSWYQQTPGQGLQFLFEYFSETQRNKGNFPGRFSGRQFSNSRSEMNVSTLELGDSALYLCASSLEDGGYYGYTFGSGTRLTVV.

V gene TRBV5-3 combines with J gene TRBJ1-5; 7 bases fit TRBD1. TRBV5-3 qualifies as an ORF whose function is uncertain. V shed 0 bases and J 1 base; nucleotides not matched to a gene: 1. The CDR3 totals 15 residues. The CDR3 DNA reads TGTGCCAGAAGCTTGGTGACAGGGAGCAATCAGCCCCAGCATTTT. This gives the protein CARSLVTGSNQPQHF.

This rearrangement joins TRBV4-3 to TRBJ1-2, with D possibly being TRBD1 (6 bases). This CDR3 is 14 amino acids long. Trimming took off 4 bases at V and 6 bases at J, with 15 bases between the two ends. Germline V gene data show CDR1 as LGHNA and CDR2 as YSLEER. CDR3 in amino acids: CASSLRTGSHGYTF. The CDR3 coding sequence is TGCGCCAGCAGCCTCCGTACAGGGTCCCATGGCTACACCTTC.

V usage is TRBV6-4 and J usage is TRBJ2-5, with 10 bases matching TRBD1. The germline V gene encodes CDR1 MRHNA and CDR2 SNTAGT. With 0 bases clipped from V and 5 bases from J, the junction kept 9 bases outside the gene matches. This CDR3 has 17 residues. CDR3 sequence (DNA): TGTGCCAGCAGTGACTCGGACCGGGACAGGGGACGCGAGACCCAGTACTTC. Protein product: CASSDSDRDRGRETQYF.

Here the CDR3 reads CASSSGEGTDTQYF. Written as DNA, the CDR3 is TGCGCCAGCAGCTCAGGGGAGGGCACAGATACGCAGTATTTT. V is TRBV5-1 and J is TRBJ2-3; D tentatively fits TRBD1 or TRBD2 (6 bases each). V was shortened by 3 bases and J by 1 base, with 9 bases between the two germline ends. From germline, CDR1 is SGHRS and CDR2 YFSETQ. The CDR3 consists of 14 residues.

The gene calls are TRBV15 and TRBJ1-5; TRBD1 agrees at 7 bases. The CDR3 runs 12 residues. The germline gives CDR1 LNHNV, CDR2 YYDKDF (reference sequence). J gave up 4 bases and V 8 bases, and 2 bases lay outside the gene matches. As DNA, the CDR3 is TGTGCCACCCAGACAGGGAATCAGCCCCAGCATTTT. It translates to CATQTGNQPQHF.

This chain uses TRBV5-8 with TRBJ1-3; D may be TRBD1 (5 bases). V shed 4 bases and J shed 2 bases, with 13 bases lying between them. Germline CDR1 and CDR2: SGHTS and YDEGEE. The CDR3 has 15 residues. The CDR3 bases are TGTGCCAGCAGCCCACGGGGGGGGACTGGAAACACCATATATTTT. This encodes CASSPRGGTGNTIYF.

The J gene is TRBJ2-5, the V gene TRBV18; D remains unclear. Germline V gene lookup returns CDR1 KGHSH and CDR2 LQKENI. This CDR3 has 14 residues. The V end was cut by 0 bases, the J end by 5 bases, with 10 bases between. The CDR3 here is CASSPPSDMETQYF. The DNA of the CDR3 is TGTGCCAGCTCACCACCGTCGGATATGGAGACCCAGTACTTC.

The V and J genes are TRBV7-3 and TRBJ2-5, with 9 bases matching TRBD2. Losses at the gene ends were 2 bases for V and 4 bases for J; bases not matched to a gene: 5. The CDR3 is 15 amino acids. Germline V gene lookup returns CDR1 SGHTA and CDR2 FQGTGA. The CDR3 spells CASSLAGGPPETQYF. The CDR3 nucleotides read TGTGCCAGCAGCTTAGCGGGGGGGCCTCCAGAGACCCAGTACTTC.

This CDR3 reads CAAGTSGQETQYF. The CDR3 region has the DNA TGTGCCGCCGGGACTAGCGGCCAAGAGACCCAGTACTTC. The chain is built from TRBV6-5 and TRBJ2-5, with TRBD2 matching 11 bases. The length of the CDR3 is 13 residues. The V and J ends lost 11 bases and 1 base, in that order; junction bases with no gene match: 3. From germline, CDR1 is MNHEY and CDR2 SVGAGI.

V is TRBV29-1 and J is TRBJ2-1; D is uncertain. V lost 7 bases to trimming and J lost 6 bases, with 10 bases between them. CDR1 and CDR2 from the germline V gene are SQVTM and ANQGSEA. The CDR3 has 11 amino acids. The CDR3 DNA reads TGCAGCGCTGACCCCGTCAATGAGCAGTTCTTC. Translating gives CSADPVNEQFF.

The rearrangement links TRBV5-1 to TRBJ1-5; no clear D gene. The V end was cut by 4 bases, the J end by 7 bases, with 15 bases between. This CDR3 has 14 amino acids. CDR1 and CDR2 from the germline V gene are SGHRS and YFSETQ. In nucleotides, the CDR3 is TGCGCCAGCAGCCTGGTGGAGGCGGGCCAGCCCCAGCATTTT. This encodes CASSLVEAGQPQHF.

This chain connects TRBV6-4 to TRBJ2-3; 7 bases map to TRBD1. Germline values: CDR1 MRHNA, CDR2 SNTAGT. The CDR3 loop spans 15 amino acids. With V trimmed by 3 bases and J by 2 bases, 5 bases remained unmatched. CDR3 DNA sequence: TGTGCCAGCAGTGATGCCGGGACAGCCACAGATACGCAGTATTTT. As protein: CASSDAGTATDTQYF.